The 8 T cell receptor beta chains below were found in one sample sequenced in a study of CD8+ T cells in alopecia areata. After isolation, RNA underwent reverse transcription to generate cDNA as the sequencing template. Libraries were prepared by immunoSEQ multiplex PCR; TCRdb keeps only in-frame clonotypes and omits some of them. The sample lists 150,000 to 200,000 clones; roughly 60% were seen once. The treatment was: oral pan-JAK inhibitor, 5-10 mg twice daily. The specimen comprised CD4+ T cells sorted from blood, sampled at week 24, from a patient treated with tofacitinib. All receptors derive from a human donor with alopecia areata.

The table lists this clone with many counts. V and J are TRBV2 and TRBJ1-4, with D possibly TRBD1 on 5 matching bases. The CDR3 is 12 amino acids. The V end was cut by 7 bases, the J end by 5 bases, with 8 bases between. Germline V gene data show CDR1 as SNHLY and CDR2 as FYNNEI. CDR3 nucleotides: TGTGCCAGCACGGGGGTAAATGAAAAACTGTTTTTT. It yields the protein CASTGVNEKLFF.

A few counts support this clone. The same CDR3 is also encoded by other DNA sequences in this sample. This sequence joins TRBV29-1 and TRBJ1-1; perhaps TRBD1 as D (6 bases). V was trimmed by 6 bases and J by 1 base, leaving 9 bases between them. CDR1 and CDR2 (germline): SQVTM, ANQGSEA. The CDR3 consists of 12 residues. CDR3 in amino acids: CSVLTGNTEAFF. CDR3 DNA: TGCAGCGTCTTGACAGGGAACACTGAAGCTTTCTTT.

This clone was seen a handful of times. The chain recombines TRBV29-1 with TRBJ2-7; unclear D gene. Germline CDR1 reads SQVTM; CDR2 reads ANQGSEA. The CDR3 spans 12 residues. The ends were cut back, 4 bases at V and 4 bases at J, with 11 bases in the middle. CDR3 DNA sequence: TGCAGCGTTGTTCTCCCTTATTACGAGCAGTACTTC. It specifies CSVVLPYYEQYF.

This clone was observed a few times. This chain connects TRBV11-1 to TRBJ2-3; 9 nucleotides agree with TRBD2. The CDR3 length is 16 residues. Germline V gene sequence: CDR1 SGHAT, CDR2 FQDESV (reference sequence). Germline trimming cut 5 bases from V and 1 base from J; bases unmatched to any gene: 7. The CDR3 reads CASSQTSGGRTDTQYF. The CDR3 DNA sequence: TGTGCCAGCAGCCAGACTAGCGGAGGACGCACAGATACGCAGTATTTT.

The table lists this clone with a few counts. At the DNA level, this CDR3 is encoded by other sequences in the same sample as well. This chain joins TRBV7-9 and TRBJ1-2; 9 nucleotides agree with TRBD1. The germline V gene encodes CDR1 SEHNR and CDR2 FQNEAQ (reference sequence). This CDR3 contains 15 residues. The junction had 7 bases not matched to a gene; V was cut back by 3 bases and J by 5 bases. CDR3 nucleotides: TGTGCCAGCAGCTTGTCGACCGGGACAGGGTATGGCTACACCTTC. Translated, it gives CASSLSTGTGYGYTF.

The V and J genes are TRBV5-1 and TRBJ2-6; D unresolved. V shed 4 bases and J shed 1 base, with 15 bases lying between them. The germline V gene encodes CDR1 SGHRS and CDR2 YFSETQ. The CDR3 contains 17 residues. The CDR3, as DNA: TGCGCCAGCAGCGCGGACGTCCCTTCTTCTGGGGCCAACGTCCTGACTTTC. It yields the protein CASSADVPSSGANVLTF.

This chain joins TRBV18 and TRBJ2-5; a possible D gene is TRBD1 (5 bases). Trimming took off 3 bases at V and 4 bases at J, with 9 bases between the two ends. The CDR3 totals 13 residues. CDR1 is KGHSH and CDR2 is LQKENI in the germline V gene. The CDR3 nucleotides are TGTGCCAGCTCACCTAACCAGGGAGAGACCCAGTACTTC. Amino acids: CASSPNQGETQYF.

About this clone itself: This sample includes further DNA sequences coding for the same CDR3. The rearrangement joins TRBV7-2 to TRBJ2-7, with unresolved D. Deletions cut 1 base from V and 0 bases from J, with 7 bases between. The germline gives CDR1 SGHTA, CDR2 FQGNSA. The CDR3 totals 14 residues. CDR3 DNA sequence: TGTGCCAGCAGCTTAGGTCCCGGCTCCTACGAGCAGTACTTC. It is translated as CASSLGPGSYEQYF.